Here is one T cell receptor (beta chain) with its context. Germline CDR1 PRHDT, CDR2 FYEKMQ (reference sequence). V lost 7 bases, J lost 7 bases, and 19 bases lay in between. CDR3 length: 15 amino acids. As originally analysed: Estimates of nucleated cell counts were drawn from the amplification of reference gene primers. Generated by immunoSEQ multiplex PCR, the TCRdb table keeps only in-frame clones and is missing some. That table furnishes V, J and clone size, whereas the DNA furnished D and trimming. The sample shows roughly 150,000 clones, around 76% of them seen only once. This entry comes from a study of blood T cell repertoires in COVID-19. At the level of the study: The study drew acute and convalescent COVID-19 samples from the United States, Italy and Spain. From T cells, B-cell-depleted T cells, or PBMCs came the material, which was cDNA or gDNA.

The origin of this receptor is a man aged 60 to 69 with acute or convalescent COVID-19. The source material was peripheral blood. The V call is TRBV13, the J call TRBJ1-4, with D tentatively TRBD1 (5 bases). DNA of the CDR3: TGTGCCAGCACCTCATGGGGCGCCCCGGGTGAAAAACTGTTTTTT. It codes for CASTSWGAPGEKLFF.